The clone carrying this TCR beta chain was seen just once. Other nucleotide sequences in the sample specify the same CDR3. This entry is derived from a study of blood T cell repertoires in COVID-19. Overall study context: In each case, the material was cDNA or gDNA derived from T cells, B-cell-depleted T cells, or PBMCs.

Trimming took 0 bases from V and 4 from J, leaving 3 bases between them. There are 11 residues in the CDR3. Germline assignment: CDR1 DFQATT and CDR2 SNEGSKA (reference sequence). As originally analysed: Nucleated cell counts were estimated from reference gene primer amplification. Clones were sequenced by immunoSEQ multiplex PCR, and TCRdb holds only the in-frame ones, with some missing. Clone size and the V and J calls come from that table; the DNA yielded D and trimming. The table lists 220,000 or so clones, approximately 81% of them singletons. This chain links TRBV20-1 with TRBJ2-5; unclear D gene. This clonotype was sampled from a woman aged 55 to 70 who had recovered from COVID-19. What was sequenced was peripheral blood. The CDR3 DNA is TGCAGTGCTAGAGACCGAGAGACCCAGTACTTC. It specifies CSARDRETQYF.